Sequencing of this T cell receptor (beta chain) was carried out in a study of CD8 T cells in Susac syndrome (dated by TCRdb to the late 2010s). Background for the entire study: Whether CD8+ T cell activation and differentiation in Susac syndrome was antigen driven was tested using repertoire sequencing.

Remarks on this clonotype: It has no known antigen specificity. Within one base of it there is no much larger clone, and no base qualities were kept.

Peripheral blood CD8+ and CD4+ T cells from healthy donors, Susac syndrome patients and multiple sclerosis patients were profiled using high-throughput TCR beta sequencing. Multiple sclerosis controls were treatment-naive patients with stable or active relapsing-remitting disease fulfilling revised McDonald criteria. CD8+ TEMRA cells were enriched by FACS, while bulk CD8+ and CD4+ T cells were purified by magnetic negative isolation. Blood was drawn into EDTA tubes, processed within 24 hours, and PBMCs were isolated by density gradient centrifugation. PBMCs intended for TCR sequencing were frozen in liquid nitrogen and were later thawed in a 37 degrees C water bath. A purity of at least 90% was achieved for sorted or isolated CD4+, CD8+ and CD8+ TEMRA cells. Here is what the overall study found, with its caveats: The study acknowledged that relatively few individuals were included in the TCR sequencing and HLA analysis.

V sheds 2 bases and J sheds 3 bases, leaving 11 bases between their ends. The CDR3 covers 15 residues, taking in both the cysteine and the phenylalanine. Here the CDR3 DNA is all that survives: 45 bases in frame from base 1. The germline V gene supplies CDR1 SGDLS and CDR2 YYNGEE. RNA was extracted using the RNeasy kit, and about 0.5 to 1 microgram was reverse transcribed with random hexamers. The immunoSEQ multiplex PCR assay, covering 54 Vbeta and 13 Jbeta segments, was used to amplify TCR beta CDR3 regions. Bias from PCR amplification was corrected by using a synthetic template baseline for primer optimization and for computational correction. In the authors' own workflow: Reads were assigned to V, D and J genes according to IMGT and analyzed in immunoSEQ Analyzer, with only productive sequences retained. Clonality was calculated as one minus the Shannon entropy normalized by log2 of the number of productive unique sequences. For each patient and control, public and private clones were evaluated among the 100 most prevalent clones. A clone was defined as Susac-specific if it was absent from the healthy and MS cohorts, from over a thousand published viral clones and from other ImmuneACCESS disease sequences. TCRdb redid the processing of the public reads, applying fastp at Q25 and MiXCR, and retained in-frame beta chains. Every CDR3 protein is listed once, alongside the most common genes and DNA of its rows. The V and J calls follow TCRdb's processing rather than the paper's. In this sample the table shows 120,000 to 150,000 distinct CDR3 sequences, around 96% of which occur a single time. The ten largest clones add up to 0.095% to 0.14% of the sample.

This sequence uses TRBV9 and TRBJ1-4, with no confidently assigned D gene. The sample consisted of CD4+ T cells from PBMCs. This TCR was sampled from a human donor with multiple sclerosis. The nucleotides are TGTGCCAGCAGCGTTGGGAGGCAGGCTAATGAAAAACTGTTTTTT. The translation is CASSVGRQANEKLFF.